One and the same sample provided the 26 T cell receptor beta chains below, sequenced in a study of shared clonotypes between healthy human individuals. Generated by immunoSEQ multiplex PCR, the TCRdb table keeps only in-frame clones and is missing some. Here the sample spans approximately 840,000 clones, about 97% being singletons. The naive CD8 subset, CD45RO-negative cells positively selected for CCR7, excluded terminally differentiated effector memory CD45RA+ cells. The sequenced sample was naive CD8+ T cells sorted from blood. The origin of the receptors is a man younger than 40 in good health.

The chain joins TRBV30 to TRBJ2-7; TRBD1 agrees at 8 bases. The germline V gene encodes CDR1 GTSNPN and CDR2 SVGIG (reference sequence). The V and J ends lost 5 bases and 4 bases, in that order; junction bases with no gene match: 13. This CDR3 has 15 residues. CDR3 in DNA: TGTGCCTGGTACGGCCATCAGGGGGCGAGGTACGAGCAGTACTTC. Translated: CAWYGHQGARYEQYF. Full variable domain (rest looked up from reference TRBV30 and TRBJ2-7): SQTIHQWPATLVQPVGSPLSLECTVEGTSNPNLYWYRQAAGRGLQLLFYSVGIGQISSEVPQNLSASRPQDRQFILSSKKLLLSDSGFYLCAWYGHQGARYEQYFGPGTRLTVT.

This clone came up once. The chain joins TRBV18 to TRBJ1-2; D possibly corresponds to TRBD1 (5 bases). The V gene lost 0 bases and the J gene lost 2 bases, with 16 bases spanning the gap. CDR1 KGHSH and CDR2 LQKENI come from the germline V gene. This CDR3 spans 17 amino acids. The CDR3 DNA follows: TGTGCCAGCTCACCACCCATTTCTTGGGGGAAGAACTATGGCTACACCTTC. Translating gives CASSPPISWGKNYGYTF.

In nucleotides, the CDR3 is TGTGCCAGCAGCCCGAGGGGACAGGGGCTCACCGGGGAGCTGTTTTTT. Protein: CASSPRGQGLTGELFF. The V gene is TRBV5-4, the J gene TRBJ2-2, with 10 bases lining up with TRBD1. Germline V gene sequence: CDR1 SGHNT, CDR2 YYREEE (reference sequence). The CDR3 totals 16 residues. Trimming took 4 bases from V and 4 from J; bases not matched to a gene: 7.

In its sample, this clone was seen once. V is TRBV9 and J is TRBJ2-3, with unresolved D. This CDR3 contains 10 residues. Trimming removed 6 bases from V and 6 bases from J, with 5 bases in between. Germline values: CDR1 SGDLS, CDR2 YYNGEE. The CDR3 region is CASKGDTQYF. Here the CDR3 DNA reads TGTGCCAGCAAAGGGGATACGCAGTATTTT.

This clone has a single count. This chain joins TRBV9 and TRBJ2-3; D not resolved. The CDR3 consists of 14 residues. The germline V gene encodes CDR1 SGDLS and CDR2 YYNGEE. V lost 3 bases and J 4 bases, leaving 12 bases between the germline ends. The DNA for the CDR3 is TGTGCCAGCAGCGCGGACCGAACGTCAGATACGCAGTATTTT. It specifies CASSADRTSDTQYF. The whole variable domain, filled in from reference TRBV9 and TRBJ2-3, reads DSGVTQTPKHLITATGQRVTLRCSPRSGDLSVYWYQQSLDQGLQFLIQYYNGEERAKGNILERFSAQQFPDLHSELNLSSLELGDSALYFCASSADRTSDTQYFGPGTRLTVL.

The chain combines TRBV7-9 with TRBJ2-1; tentative D call: TRBD2 (5 bases). Per the germline V gene, CDR1 is SEHNR and CDR2 is FQNEAQ (reference sequence). Between the trimmed V and J ends, which lost 1 base and 8 bases, there was a span of 12 bases. The CDR3 contains 14 residues. The CDR3 spells CASSLVTSGDEQFF. CDR3 nucleotide sequence: TGTGCCAGCAGCTTAGTTACTAGTGGCGATGAGCAGTTCTTC. The complete variable domain, with remaining parts taken from reference TRBV7-9 and TRBJ2-1, reads DTGVSQNPRHKITKRGQNVTFRCDPISEHNRLYWYRQTLGQGPEFLTYFQNEAQLEKSRLLSDRFSAERPKGSFSTLEIQRTEQGDSAMYLCASSLVTSGDEQFFGPGTRLTVL.

V and J are TRBV29-1 and TRBJ1-1; TRBD1 might be the D (5 bases). This CDR3 region has 11 residues. Germline V gene lookup returns CDR1 SQVTM and CDR2 ANQGSEA. Trimming stripped 4 bases from V and 3 bases from J, with 6 bases between. The CDR3 DNA follows: TGCAGCGTTGCAGGGCACACTGAAGCTTTCTTT. This gives the protein CSVAGHTEAFF.

This clone was seen a single time. J is TRBJ2-3 and V is TRBV29-1; the D call may be TRBD1 or TRBD2 (5 bases each). The CDR3 runs 17 residues. Trimming pared 1 base from V and 4 bases from J, leaving 21 bases between. Germline V gives CDR1 SQVTM, CDR2 ANQGSEA. DNA for the CDR3: TGCAGCGTTGAAGGGGGTCGGCTAGCAGGGCTGGCAGATACGCAGTATTTT. It is translated as CSVEGGRLAGLADTQYF.

The V call is TRBV6-5, the J call TRBJ2-2; possibly TRBD2 for D (5 bases). The CDR3 contains 15 residues. With 6 bases removed from V and 5 bases from J, the gap between germline ends came to 16 bases. Germline values: CDR1 MNHEY, CDR2 SVGAGI. The CDR3 coding sequence is TGTGCCAGCAGGGGCGTCGGAGCGGAGACCGGGGAGCTGTTTTTT. Protein: CASRGVGAETGELFF.

The chain uses TRBV6-5 and TRBJ2-5, with TRBD1 matching 8 bases. CDR1 MNHEY and CDR2 SVGAGI come from the germline V gene. This CDR3 has 14 amino acids. The junction had 5 bases not matched to a gene; V was cut back by 4 bases and J by 4 bases. CDR3 region: CASSFQGAGETQYF. CDR3 nucleotide sequence: TGTGCCAGCAGTTTTCAGGGGGCAGGAGAGACCCAGTACTTC.

The chain uses TRBV7-9 and TRBJ2-7; 9 nucleotides match TRBD2. Germline V gene data show CDR1 as SEHNR and CDR2 as FQNEAQ (reference sequence). The CDR3 runs to 16 residues. Unmatched junction bases numbered 5, after V lost 2 bases and J lost 0 bases. The CDR3 nucleotides are TGTGCCAGCAGCTTAAAGGCTAGCGGGGACTCCTACGAGCAGTACTTC. This codes for CASSLKASGDSYEQYF.

The chain combines TRBV29-1 with TRBJ2-2, with a tentative D call TRBD1 (5 bases). CDR3 length: 15 residues. The ends were cut back, 3 bases at V and 6 bases at J, with 17 bases in the middle. Germline V gene lookup returns CDR1 SQVTM and CDR2 ANQGSEA. CDR3 sequence: CSVEMVGEEAGELFF. The CDR3 DNA sequence: TGCAGCGTTGAGATGGTAGGGGAAGAGGCCGGGGAGCTGTTTTTT.

The chain has TRBV28 and TRBJ1-1, with D hard to call. Trimming removed 3 bases from V and 1 base from J, with 6 bases in between. Per the germline V gene, CDR1 is MDHEN and CDR2 is SYDVKM. CDR3 length: 13 amino acids. The DNA for the CDR3 is TGTGCCAGCAGTTTCACCGCGAACACTGAAGCTTTCTTT. This gives the protein CASSFTANTEAFF.

The J gene is TRBJ2-1, the V gene TRBV5-4; maybe TRBD1 (6 bases). This CDR3 spans 16 amino acids. CDR1 and CDR2 from the germline V gene are SGHNT and YYREEE (reference sequence). V gave up 6 bases and J gave up 8 bases, with 24 bases separating them. The CDR3 sequence is CASNQGKGSRIDEQFF. CDR3 DNA sequence: TGTGCCAGCAACCAGGGGAAGGGGAGTCGTATAGATGAGCAGTTCTTC.

This CDR3 reads CASSPPGGRVGTEAFF. CDR3 DNA sequence: TGTGCCAGCAGTCCCCCCGGGGGCAGGGTAGGAACTGAAGCTTTCTTT. The rearrangement uses TRBV27 and TRBJ1-1, with TRBD1 as a possible D gene (6 bases). The germline gives CDR1 MNHEY, CDR2 SMNVEV (reference sequence). CDR3 size: 16 residues. The germline V and J ends were trimmed by 5 bases and 5 bases, with 21 bases remaining between them.

J is TRBJ2-7 and V is TRBV5-1; 12 positions match TRBD2. J gave up 3 bases and V 0 bases, and 4 bases lay outside the gene matches. Germline V gene sequence: CDR1 SGHRS, CDR2 YFSETQ. CDR3 size: 16 residues. In DNA, the CDR3 is TGCGCCAGCAGCTTGGGGCCTAGCGGGAGGGACTACGAGCAGTACTTC. Its translation is CASSLGPSGRDYEQYF.

A remark on this clone: The sample contains more than one DNA sequence encoding this CDR3. The CDR3 DNA reads TGTGCCAGCAGCTTGGGACTGAACGAGCAGTACTTC. It translates to CASSLGLNEQYF. The genes are TRBV5-6 and TRBJ2-7; no firm D call. This CDR3 has 12 amino acids. V was trimmed by 0 bases and J by 5 bases, leaving 6 bases between them. From germline, CDR1 is SGHDT and CDR2 YYEEEE.

The V call is TRBV4-1, the J call TRBJ2-7, with D perhaps TRBD1 (6 bases). This CDR3 spans 15 amino acids. Trimming shortened V by 7 bases and J by 3 bases, and 19 bases separated the two germline ends. Germline CDR1 is MGHRA and CDR2 is YSYEKL. The chain's CDR3 is CASTRQTGGIYEQYF. The CDR3 region has the DNA TGCGCCAGCACCCGCCAAACTGGGGGCATCTACGAGCAGTACTTC.

V is TRBV28 and J is TRBJ2-7, with 12 bases lining up with TRBD2. CDR3 length: 15 amino acids. With 4 bases clipped from V and 1 base from J, the junction kept 2 bases outside the gene matches. The germline V gene has CDR1 MDHEN and CDR2 SYDVKM. CDR3 in DNA: TGTGCCAGCAGTTACGGACTAGCGGGGTCCTACGAGCAGTACTTC. This encodes CASSYGLAGSYEQYF.

The rearrangement joins TRBV13 to TRBJ2-5; 7 positions agree with TRBD1. Unmatched junction bases numbered 2, after V lost 3 bases and J lost 1 base. The CDR3 runs to 14 residues. Germline CDR1 reads PRHDT; CDR2 reads FYEKMQ (reference sequence). This CDR3 is CASSFDRAQETQYF. The CDR3 DNA reads as TGTGCCAGCAGCTTCGACAGGGCCCAAGAGACCCAGTACTTC. The complete variable domain, with remaining parts taken from reference TRBV13 and TRBJ2-5, reads AAGVIQSPRHLIKEKRETATLKCYPIPRHDTVYWYQQGPGQDPQFLISFYEKMQSDKGSIPDRFSAQQFSDYHSELNMSSLELGDSALYFCASSFDRAQETQYFGPGTRLLVL.

The chain is built from TRBV2 and TRBJ2-5; D is ambiguous. Germline V gene sequence: CDR1 SNHLY, CDR2 FYNNEI. Deletions cut 0 bases from V and 0 bases from J, with 2 bases between. The CDR3 loop spans 13 amino acids. The DNA of the CDR3 is TGTGCCAGCAGTGAAGCCAACCAAGAGACCCAGTACTTC. Residues: CASSEANQETQYF.

The chain joins TRBV28 to TRBJ1-5; 7 bases are shared with TRBD1. Per germline, CDR1 MDHEN and CDR2 SYDVKM. The CDR3 length is 15 residues. J was trimmed by 6 bases and V by 3 bases; bases with no gene match: 8. CDR3 nucleotide sequence: TGTGCCAGCAGTTTTCGGGGAGGGGGCGTTCAGCCCCAGCATTTT. Amino acids: CASSFRGGGVQPQHF.

This clone was seen a handful of times. The chain recombines TRBV7-2 with TRBJ2-2, with 9 nucleotides matching TRBD2. With V trimmed by 1 base and J by 4 bases, 4 bases remained unmatched. Germline lookup yields CDR1 SGHTA and CDR2 FQGNSA. CDR3 length: 16 residues. CDR3 nucleotides: TGTGCCAGCAGCTTAGGTAGCGGGAGTTTCACCGGGGAGCTGTTTTTT. Its protein product is CASSLGSGSFTGELFF.

V gene TRBV7-9 combines with J gene TRBJ2-7; TRBD1 is a possible D gene (6 bases). The CDR3 is made up of 15 amino acids. Trimming removed 1 base from V and 1 base from J, with 11 bases in between. Germline V gives CDR1 SEHNR, CDR2 FQNEAQ (reference sequence). CDR3 loop: CASSLEMRGSYEQYF. CDR3 sequence (DNA): TGTGCCAGCAGCTTAGAGATGAGGGGGTCCTACGAGCAGTACTTC. The variable domain in full, with the rest retrieved from reference TRBV7-9 and TRBJ2-7, is DTGVSQNPRHKITKRGQNVTFRCDPISEHNRLYWYRQTLGQGPEFLTYFQNEAQLEKSRLLSDRFSAERPKGSFSTLEIQRTEQGDSAMYLCASSLEMRGSYEQYFGPGTRLTVT.

In its sample, this clone was seen once. This chain uses TRBV5-6 with TRBJ2-3; 7 bases match TRBD1. V shed 4 bases, J shed 3 bases, and the junction held 8 bases outside the gene matches. CDR1 is SGHDT and CDR2 is YYEEEE in the germline V gene. This CDR3 region has 15 residues. DNA for the CDR3: TGTGCCAGCAGCACCCAGGGACAGCGGACAGATACGCAGTATTTT. Protein: CASSTQGQRTDTQYF.

Of note for this clone: At one end, the junction sequence differs from germline, possibly due to a read error. Other DNA sequences in this specimen translate into the identical CDR3. The J gene is TRBJ2-5, the V gene TRBV29-1; D is unclear. The CDR3 covers 11 residues. Germline assignment: CDR1 SQVTM and CDR2 ANQGSEA. The CDR3 spells CSVEASGTQYF. DNA for the CDR3: TGCAGCGTGGAAGCCAGTGGGACCCAGTACTTC.